Detailed here is one T cell receptor beta chain. Generated by immunoSEQ multiplex PCR, the TCRdb table keeps only in-frame clones and is missing some. The sample holds about 61,000 clones; over 75% are singletons and the top ten take approximately 2.3%. This entry is derived from a study of Tregs in tolerant kidney transplant recipients. The sequence was obtained from a human donor who received a combined kidney and bone marrow transplant. The sample in question was Tregs from blood, obtained before the transplant.

CDR3 amino acids: CASSEVNYGYTF. CDR3 coding DNA: TGTGCCAGCAGTGAGGTCAACTATGGCTACACCTTC. The chain carries TRBV2 and TRBJ1-2, with D unclear. Trimming cost V 3 bases and J 2 bases, with 4 bases left between them. Germline V gene data show CDR1 as SNHLY and CDR2 as FYNNEI. The CDR3 consists of 12 residues.